The rows below give T cell receptor beta chains drawn from one sample of a study of prognosis after radiotherapy for stage I lung cancer. Each CDR3 protein gets one entry after TCRdb re-called the multiplex PCR reads with MiXCR. The repertoire holds about 59,000 distinct CDR3 sequences, with about 25% as singletons. This sample comprised PBMCs, obtained before or after stereotactic body radiation therapy (not recorded which). These TCRs come from a donor of 50 years or more with non-small cell lung cancer. Both conserved end residues are part of each CDR3. A D gene is named only where the DNA matches it firmly. Clone size appears in some rows only: once, few, many, or a class for an expanded clone.

clone_size	v_call	d_call	j_call	cdr3_length	cdr3_nt	cdr3_aa
many	TRBV20-1	-	TRBJ2-7	14	TGCAGTGCCGCCCCGCCGGGCGCTAACTACGAGCAGTACTTC	CSAAPPGANYEQYF
many	TRBV3-1	-	TRBJ2-1	17	TGTGCCAGCAGCCACCTACCTCCGGGACTCCAAGGCAATGAGCAGTTCTTC	CASSHLPPGLQGNEQFF
many	TRBV5-5	-	TRBJ1-5	15	TGTGCCAGCAGCCGGGGGGGCAGTAGCAATCAGCCCCAGCATTTT	CASSRGGSSNQPQHF
-	TRBV28	-	TRBJ2-3	15	TGTGCCAGCAAATCGGGTGCCACCAGCACAGATACGCATTATTTT	CASKSGATSTDTHYF
many	TRBV6-1	-	TRBJ1-1	12	TGTGCCAGCAGTCGCAGGGAGCCCGAAGCTTTCTTT	CASSRREPEAFF
many	TRBV4-1	-	TRBJ1-2	16	TGCGCCAGCAGCCAAGAACGAGAGAAAGGGGTTTATGGCTACACCTTC	CASSQEREKGVYGYTF
many	TRBV5-1	TRBD2	TRBJ2-3	17	TGCGCCAGCAGCTTCGACCTGACTAGCGGGGGGACAGATACGCAGTATTTT	CASSFDLTSGGTDTQYF
few	TRBV7-2	-	TRBJ2-1	15	TGTGCCAGCAGCCCAAAGGGGGGCGCGTACAATGAGCAGTTCTTC	CASSPKGGAYNEQFF
many	TRBV6-1	TRBD1	TRBJ2-5	15	TGTGCCAGCAATTCACTTGGGACAGGGCGAGAGACCCAGTACTTC	CASNSLGTGRETQYF
many	TRBV6-1	-	TRBJ1-3	14	TGTGCCAGCAGTACCCAGTACGCTGGAAACACCATATATTTT	CASSTQYAGNTIYF
many	TRBV3-1	-	TRBJ2-4	13	TGTGCCAGCAGCCAAGATGAAGGAAACATTCAGTACTTC	CASSQDEGNIQYF
many	TRBV15	-	TRBJ1-5	15	TGTGCCACCAGCCAACTAAACAGGTTCCAGGGACCCCAGCATTTT	CATSQLNRFQGPQHF